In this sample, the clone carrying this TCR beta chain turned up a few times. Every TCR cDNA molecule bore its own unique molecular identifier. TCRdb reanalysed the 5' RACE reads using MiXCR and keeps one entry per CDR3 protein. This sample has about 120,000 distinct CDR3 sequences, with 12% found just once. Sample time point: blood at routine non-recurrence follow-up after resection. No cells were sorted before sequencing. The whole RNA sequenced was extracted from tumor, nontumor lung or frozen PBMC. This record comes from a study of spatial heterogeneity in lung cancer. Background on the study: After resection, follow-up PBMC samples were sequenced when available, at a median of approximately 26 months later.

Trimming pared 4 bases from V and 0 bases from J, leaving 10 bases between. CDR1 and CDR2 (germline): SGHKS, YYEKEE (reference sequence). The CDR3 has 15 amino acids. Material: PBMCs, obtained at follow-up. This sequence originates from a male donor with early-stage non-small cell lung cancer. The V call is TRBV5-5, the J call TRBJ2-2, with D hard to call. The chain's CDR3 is CASSIGPANTGELFF. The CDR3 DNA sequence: TGTGCCAGCAGCATAGGACCAGCGAACACCGGGGAGCTGTTTTTT. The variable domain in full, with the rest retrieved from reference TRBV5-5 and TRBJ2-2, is DAGVTQSPTHLIKTRGQQVTLRCSPISGHKSVSWYQQVLGQGPQFIFQYYEKEERGRGNFPDRFSARQFPNYSSELNVNALLLGDSALYLCASSIGPANTGELFFGEGSRLTVL.